One sample yielded the 25 T cell receptor beta chains listed below, sequenced in a study of blood T cell repertoires in COVID-19. Assay: immunoSEQ multiplex PCR; the TCRdb copy retains only in-frame clones and omits some. Among 230,000 or so clones listed, roughly 88% were seen once. The sequenced material came from PBMCs or T cells enriched from blood (not recorded which). Receptors originate from a woman aged 45-60 years with acute COVID-19.

The J gene is TRBJ2-1, the V gene TRBV28; 11 bases are a match to TRBD2. CDR3 size: 15 residues. V lost 6 bases to trimming and J lost 7 bases; unmatched junction nucleotides: 8. CDR1 is MDHEN, CDR2 SYDVKM, per germline. CDR3 sequence reads: CASSPQLAGVNEQFF. The CDR3 nucleotides read TGTGCCAGCAGCCCCCAACTAGCGGGAGTGAATGAGCAGTTCTTC.

This chain uses TRBV2 with TRBJ2-1; the match to TRBD2 covers 11 bases. The CDR3 covers 15 residues. V was pared by 4 bases and J by 5 bases, with 4 bases of the junction left unmatched. The V gene's germline CDR1 is SNHLY and CDR2 FYNNEI. The CDR3 region is CASSGLAGLNNEQFF. CDR3 sequence (DNA): TGTGCCAGCAGTGGACTAGCGGGACTAAACAATGAGCAGTTCTTC.

The chain carries TRBV27 and TRBJ1-2, with D possibly TRBD1 on 6 matching bases. Germline lookup yields CDR1 MNHEY and CDR2 SMNVEV (reference sequence). This CDR3 is built from 16 residues. Trimming stripped 3 bases from V and 8 bases from J, with 22 bases between. CDR3 region: CASSLVERGGPGGYTF. DNA for the CDR3: TGTGCCAGCAGTTTGGTAGAGAGGGGGGGACCGGGAGGCTACACCTTC.

Only one count was recorded for this clone. This chain connects TRBV18 to TRBJ1-5, with D maybe TRBD1 (6 bases). Trimming cost V 3 bases and J 7 bases, with 16 bases left between them. Germline CDR1 is KGHSH and CDR2 is LQKENI. CDR3 length: 15 residues. DNA for the CDR3: TGTGCCAGCTCACCTGGTGGGGGGGCGGAACAGCCCCAGCATTTT. Translated, it gives CASSPGGGAEQPQHF.

The rearrangement joins TRBV28 to TRBJ2-7; D not certain. This CDR3 is 14 amino acids long. V was clipped by 5 bases and J by 0 bases, with 11 bases between them. CDR1 MDHEN and CDR2 SYDVKM come from the germline V gene. The chain's CDR3 is CASSTRLSSYEQYF. CDR3 nucleotides: TGTGCCAGCAGTACCCGACTTAGCTCCTACGAGCAGTACTTC.

The genes are TRBV6-5 and TRBJ2-3; possible D gene TRBD1, 6 bases. Germline V lookup: CDR1 MNHEY, CDR2 SVGAGI. The V gene lost 4 bases and the J gene lost 5 bases, with 19 bases spanning the gap. The CDR3 runs to 16 residues. CDR3 DNA sequence: TGTGCCAGCAGTTTCGACGCCGGGACAATTATAGATACGCAGTATTTT. It is translated as CASSFDAGTIIDTQYF.

This chain links TRBV28 with TRBJ2-1; D not resolved. Trimming left V 6 bases short and J 8 bases short, with 8 bases between. Per the germline V gene, CDR1 is MDHEN and CDR2 is SYDVKM. CDR3 length: 11 residues. The CDR3 spells CASSQIHEQFF. As DNA, the CDR3 is TGTGCCAGCAGCCAGATCCATGAGCAGTTCTTC.

This chain uses TRBV6-2 or TRBV6-3 with TRBJ2-3; 8 bases map to TRBD1. CDR1 is MNHEY and CDR2 is SVGEGT in the germline V gene. The CDR3 runs to 14 residues. Unmatched junction bases numbered 2, after V lost 4 bases and J lost 2 bases. As DNA, the CDR3 is TGTGCCAGCAGTTCACAGGGGGTCACAGATACGCAGTATTTT. Translated: CASSSQGVTDTQYF.

The J gene is TRBJ1-2, the V gene TRBV2, with 11 bases aligning to TRBD1. Germline CDR1 and CDR2: SNHLY and FYNNEI. V lost 3 bases, J lost 6 bases, and 3 bases stayed unmatched. The length of the CDR3 is 14 residues. CDR3 sequence: CASSEDRGRHGYTF. The CDR3 DNA follows: TGTGCCAGCAGTGAGGACAGGGGGCGGCATGGCTACACCTTC.

DNA of the CDR3: TGTGCCAGCAGCTTCACGGGACAGAGCTCCTACAATGAGCAGTTCTTC. Protein: CASSFTGQSSYNEQFF. The chain recombines TRBV7-9 with TRBJ2-1; 7 nucleotides agree with TRBD1. The V segment lost 3 bases and the J segment 0 bases; nucleotides outside the gene matches: 5. This CDR3 contains 16 residues. Germline-derived CDR1 and CDR2 are SEHNR and FQNEAQ (reference sequence).

The chain recombines TRBV5-1 with TRBJ2-7, with a possible D match to TRBD1 (6 bases). This CDR3 region has 15 residues. The germline gives CDR1 SGHRS, CDR2 YFSETQ. The V gene lost 4 bases and the J gene lost 2 bases, with 16 bases spanning the gap. The CDR3: CASSPGPQGAYEQYF. The CDR3 DNA follows: TGCGCCAGCAGCCCCGGGCCACAGGGCGCCTACGAGCAGTACTTC.

The CDR3 spells CASGSYEQYF. In DNA, the CDR3 is TGTGCCAGCGGTAGCTACGAGCAGTACTTC. The rearrangement links TRBV28 to TRBJ2-7; D uncertain. Trimming took 8 bases from V and 3 from J, leaving 5 bases between them. Germline lookup yields CDR1 MDHEN and CDR2 SYDVKM. This CDR3 has 10 residues.

This rearrangement joins TRBV5-6 to TRBJ2-7; TRBD2 matches 10 bases. The CDR3 covers 18 residues. The V and J ends lost 0 bases and 4 bases, in that order; junction bases with no gene match: 13. Germline-derived CDR1 and CDR2 are SGHDT and YYEEEE. This CDR3 is CASSLGVPVAGGPYEQYF. For the CDR3, the DNA is TGTGCCAGCAGCTTGGGTGTCCCGGTAGCGGGGGGTCCTTACGAGCAGTACTTC.

CDR3: CASRPGGYTDNEQFF. The CDR3, as DNA: TGTGCCAGCCGACCCGGGGGGTATACCGACAATGAGCAGTTCTTC. The chain recombines TRBV7-8 with TRBJ2-1, with 7 bases aligning to TRBD2. The CDR3 is 15 amino acids. The V and J ends lost 8 bases and 5 bases, in that order; junction bases with no gene match: 12. Germline CDR1 is SGHVS and CDR2 is FQNEAQ.

The chain combines TRBV28 with TRBJ1-2, with D perhaps TRBD1 (5 bases). Germline V gene lookup returns CDR1 MDHEN and CDR2 SYDVKM. Trimming stripped 11 bases from V and 0 bases from J, with 13 bases between. CDR3 length equals 13 residues. For the CDR3, the DNA is TGTGCCTCTGGGGCGGGAGCTAACTATGGCTACACCTTC. Translation: CASGAGANYGYTF.

V gene TRBV7-8 combines with J gene TRBJ1-3; 9 bases agree with TRBD1. With V trimmed by 2 bases and J by 4 bases, 6 bases remained unmatched. Germline lookup yields CDR1 SGHVS and CDR2 FQNEAQ. This CDR3 has 16 amino acids. CDR3 sequence reads: CASSLRDRVTGNTIYF. The CDR3 coding sequence is TGTGCCAGCAGCTTAAGGGACAGGGTGACCGGAAACACCATATATTTT.

The genes are TRBV19 and TRBJ1-6; possible D gene TRBD1, 6 bases. In germline, CDR1 is LNHDA, CDR2 SQIVND (reference sequence). V was trimmed by 7 bases and J by 2 bases, leaving 12 bases between them. CDR3 length: 15 residues. CDR3 sequence reads: CASTNSGAYNSPLHF. The CDR3 coding sequence is TGTGCCAGTACTAATTCAGGGGCCTATAATTCACCCCTCCACTTT.

The CDR3 nucleotides are TGTGCCAGCAGTGAAGTGGGGGCAGGGTGGCCAGATACGCAGTATTTT. This codes for CASSEVGAGWPDTQYF. V and J are TRBV6-1 and TRBJ2-3; possibly TRBD1 for D (6 bases). The germline V and J ends were trimmed by 1 base and 4 bases, with 15 bases remaining between them. CDR3 length: 16 amino acids. Germline assignment: CDR1 MNHNS and CDR2 SASEGT.

This chain links TRBV28 with TRBJ2-7; 10 nucleotides align to TRBD1. The CDR3 loop spans 16 amino acids. Germline CDR1 MDHEN, CDR2 SYDVKM. Trimming took 4 bases from V and 3 from J; bases not matched to a gene: 9. The CDR3 spells CASSSTGTGDVYEQYF. The CDR3 coding sequence is TGTGCCAGCAGTTCCACCGGGACAGGGGACGTCTACGAGCAGTACTTC.

The CDR3 DNA follows: TGTGCCAGCAGCTTAGGGCCTAGCGGGAGGGAGACCCAGTACTTC. This gives the protein CASSLGPSGRETQYF. The chain couples TRBV7-2 to TRBJ2-5, with 11 bases fitting TRBD2. Trimming cost V 1 base and J 5 bases; bases outside gene matches: 3. The CDR3 length is 15 residues. CDR1 is SGHTA, CDR2 FQGNSA, per germline.

V gene TRBV10-2 combines with J gene TRBJ2-1; tentatively, D is TRBD1 (6 bases). Germline loops: CDR1 WSHSY, CDR2 SAAADI. Trimming pared 6 bases from V and 2 bases from J, leaving 14 bases between. The CDR3 sequence is 15 residues long. This CDR3 is CASREGQGPYNEQFF. DNA of the CDR3: TGCGCCAGCAGAGAGGGGCAGGGGCCCTACAATGAGCAGTTCTTC.

The chain couples TRBV5-1 to TRBJ1-1; 9 nucleotides agree with TRBD1. The CDR3 totals 14 residues. V lost 3 bases to trimming and J lost 4 bases; unmatched junction nucleotides: 4. Looked up from germline, CDR1 is SGHRS and CDR2 is YFSETQ. The CDR3 sequence is CASSSGTGSTEAFF. CDR3 DNA: TGCGCCAGCAGCTCCGGGACAGGGAGCACTGAAGCTTTCTTT.

This clone was seen at least ten times. The V and J genes are TRBV6-4 and TRBJ1-4, with D possibly TRBD1 on 5 matching bases. Germline V gene data show CDR1 as MRHNA and CDR2 as SNTAGT. With 3 bases removed from V and 11 bases from J, the gap between germline ends came to 19 bases. There are 15 residues in the CDR3. The CDR3 coding sequence is TGTGCCAGCAGTGATCCCAACGGACATTTCGGGAAACTGTTTTTT. Translating it yields CASSDPNGHFGKLFF.

The J gene is TRBJ1-4, the V gene TRBV2; 7 bases line up with TRBD1. The CDR3 extends over 15 amino acids. V dropped 3 bases and J dropped 7; count of bases not matched to a gene: 8. Germline CDR1 is SNHLY and CDR2 is FYNNEI. CDR3 DNA: TGTGCCAGCAGTGATTGGAGGGGGCGGGGTGAAAAACTGTTTTTT. It translates to CASSDWRGRGEKLFF. Combining the CDR3 with reference TRBV2 and TRBJ1-4 gives the whole variable domain EPEVTQTPSHQVTQMGQEVILRCVPISNHLYFYWYRQILGQKVEFLVSFYNNEISEKSEIFDDQFSVERPDGSNFTLKIRSTKLEDSAMYFCASSDWRGRGEKLFFGSGTQLSVL.

This clone was observed a handful of times. The gene calls are TRBV27 and TRBJ1-6, with D unclear. CDR1 is MNHEY and CDR2 is SMNVEV in the germline V gene (reference sequence). The CDR3 is 13 amino acids. Trimming pared 6 bases from V and 4 bases from J, leaving 7 bases between. The CDR3 bases are TGTGCCAGCAGATCTACGTATAATTCACCCCTCCACTTT. The encoded protein is CASRSTYNSPLHF.